Presented here are 26 T cell receptor beta chains from one specimen sequenced in a study of T cells in Graves' hyperthyroidism and ophthalmopathy. The CDR3 regions of TCR beta were amplified from RNA transcripts. HTBI primers were the set used in a first-round RT-PCR of the TCR CDR3. Via MiXCR, TCRdb re-called the multiplex PCR reads, giving one row per CDR3 protein. This table holds 250,000 to 300,000 distinct CDR3 sequences, roughly 13% found once. The source material was blood. The receptors derive from a woman between 35 and 50 years old with Graves' hyperthyroidism.

This clonotype was recorded at least ten times. This chain links TRBV20-1 with TRBJ2-7, with D perhaps assigned TRBD1 or TRBD2 (5 bases each). Germline V gene data show CDR1 as DFQATT and CDR2 as SNEGSKA (reference sequence). There are 14 residues in the CDR3. V was clipped by 0 bases and J by 7 bases, with 16 bases between them. CDR3 nucleotides: TGCAGTGCTAGAGATGGGGGTTTTGTCGTGGAGCAGTACTTC. This sequence encodes CSARDGGFVVEQYF.

In its sample, this clonotype was seen many times. This rearrangement joins TRBV30 to TRBJ2-7; D is possibly TRBD1 (5 bases). The CDR3 sequence is 13 residues long. Trimming took 3 bases from V and 6 from J, leaving 15 bases between them. Looked up from germline, CDR1 is GTSNPN and CDR2 is SVGIG (reference sequence). CDR3 sequence reads: CAWSLTEFGEQYF. The CDR3 DNA is TGTGCCTGGAGCTTGACAGAGTTCGGCGAGCAGTACTTC. Supplemented by reference TRBV30 and TRBJ2-7, the full variable domain reads SQTIHQWPATLVQPVGSPLSLECTVEGTSNPNLYWYRQAAGRGLQLLFYSVGIGQISSEVPQNLSASRPQDRQFILSSKKLLLSDSGFYLCAWSLTEFGEQYFGPGTRLTVT.

The rearrangement uses TRBV20-1 and TRBJ2-7; 7 bases are a match to TRBD2. The CDR3 sequence is 14 residues long. Trimming took 3 bases from V and 3 from J; bases not matched to a gene: 8. Germline V gene lookup returns CDR1 DFQATT and CDR2 SNEGSKA (reference sequence). The DNA of the CDR3 is TGCAGTGCTAGCGGGGGACTACCCCACTACGAGCAGTACTTC. Translation gives CSASGGLPHYEQYF.

About this clonotype itself: One junction end does not reproduce the germline sequence, and a read error may be involved. This sequence joins TRBV28 and TRBJ2-7, with a weak D call TRBD1 (6 bases). Germline V gene lookup returns CDR1 MDHEN and CDR2 SYDVKM. The CDR3 totals 16 residues. The CDR3 coding sequence is TGTGTCAGCAGTTCTAGGGGGATGGAGAGTTCCTACGAGCAGTACTTC. This sequence encodes CVSSSRGMESSYEQYF.

This clonotype has ten or more counts. This chain joins TRBV12-3 or TRBV12-4 and TRBJ2-2; TRBD1 is a possible D gene (5 bases). Between the trimmed V and J ends, which lost 3 bases and 7 bases, there was a span of 24 bases. The CDR3 is 18 residues long. The CDR3 DNA follows: TGTGCCAGCAGTTTGGGCCCGTCTAAGGGGTCGGTCGGCGGGGAGCTGTTTTTT. Protein sequence: CASSLGPSKGSVGGELFF.

At least ten counts were recorded for this clonotype. The chain links TRBV27 to TRBJ2-1; 12 nucleotides align to TRBD2. The germline V gene encodes CDR1 MNHEY and CDR2 SMNVEV (reference sequence). The CDR3 runs to 17 residues. With 5 bases clipped from V and 3 bases from J, the junction kept 8 bases outside the gene matches. This CDR3 reads CASSLKTSGSIYNEQFF. The CDR3 region has the DNA TGTGCCAGCAGTCTTAAGACTAGCGGGAGTATCTACAATGAGCAGTTCTTC.

This clonotype was detected ten times or more. This sequence joins TRBV11-2 and TRBJ1-1; D call uncertain. Germline V CDR1 and CDR2: SGHAT, FQNNGV. The CDR3 has 13 residues. V was clipped by 7 bases and J by 7 bases, with 16 bases between them. CDR3 DNA: TGTGCCAGCACCTCCCCCCTCTTGGGTGAAGCTTTCTTT. Its protein product is CASTSPLLGEAFF.

Many counts were recorded for this clonotype. The V and J genes are TRBV5-1 and TRBJ1-1, with D hard to call. CDR3 length: 14 amino acids. Germline lookup yields CDR1 SGHRS and CDR2 YFSETQ. V was trimmed by 0 bases and J by 1 base, leaving 7 bases between them. In nucleotides, the CDR3 is TGCGCCAGCAGCTTGGGGCCCCAGAACACTGAAGCTTTCTTT. It codes for CASSLGPQNTEAFF.

This clonotype was seen a handful of times. A read error likely explains this, since a far larger clone differs by one base. J is TRBJ2-1 and V is TRBV3-1; tentatively, D is TRBD2 (5 bases). In germline, CDR1 is LGHDT, CDR2 YNNKEL (reference sequence). V lost 4 bases, J lost 12 bases, and 10 bases lay in between. This CDR3 has 11 residues. Here the CDR3 reads CASSLGDGQFF. CDR3 DNA: TGTGCCAGCAGCCTCGGGGATGGGCAGTTCTTC.

There are many counts of this clonotype. V and J are TRBV7-8 and TRBJ2-5, with D possibly matching TRBD2 (5 bases). Trimming took 5 bases from V and 7 from J, leaving 14 bases between them. The CDR3 is 13 amino acids. The germline V gene encodes CDR1 SGHVS and CDR2 FQNEAQ. CDR3 bases: TGTGCCAGCAGCGTCGGTAGAGAGGGGACCCAGTACTTC. Its protein product is CASSVGREGTQYF.

The table lists this clonotype with a few counts. This rearrangement joins TRBV3-1 to TRBJ2-7; 8 nucleotides line up with TRBD1. This CDR3 comprises 15 residues. CDR1 LGHDT and CDR2 YNNKEL come from the germline V gene (reference sequence). V lost 4 bases, J lost 4 bases, and 9 bases stayed unmatched. CDR3 in amino acids: CASSRRTGTGYEQYF. For the CDR3, the DNA is TGTGCCAGCAGCCGCCGGACAGGGACTGGATACGAGCAGTACTTC.

This clonotype was seen repeatedly, ten times or more. The chain couples TRBV2 to TRBJ2-1, with 8 bases fitting TRBD2. The V and J ends lost 1 base and 6 bases, in that order; junction bases with no gene match: 8. Germline values: CDR1 SNHLY, CDR2 FYNNEI. The CDR3 consists of 16 residues. In nucleotides, the CDR3 is TGTGCCAGCAGTGAAGGTGTTAGCGGGGCCACCAATGAGCAGTTCTTC. Protein product: CASSEGVSGATNEQFF.

This clonotype was picked up many times. This sequence joins TRBV20-1 and TRBJ2-3, with 10 bases identical to TRBD2. V gave up 6 bases and J gave up 3 bases; unmatched junction bases: 6. This CDR3 contains 14 residues. CDR1 is DFQATT and CDR2 is SNEGSKA in the germline V gene (reference sequence). CDR3 DNA: TGCAGTGCGAGCGGGGGGGCAGTAACAGATACGCAGTATTTT. Translation gives CSASGGAVTDTQYF.

The sample holds many counts of this clonotype. This rearrangement joins TRBV19 to TRBJ2-3; 10 bases align to TRBD1. V was clipped by 5 bases and J by 6 bases; unmatched bases: 8. The CDR3 length is 15 residues. The V gene's germline CDR1 is LNHDA and CDR2 SQIVND (reference sequence). The CDR3 reads CASSPRQGALDTQYF. CDR3 DNA: TGTGCCAGTAGTCCCCGACAGGGGGCGTTGGATACGCAGTATTTT.

This clonotype showed up many times. J is TRBJ2-3 and V is TRBV7-8, with D perhaps matching TRBD2 (5 bases). CDR1 and CDR2 from the germline V gene are SGHVS and FQNEAQ. Trimming left V 2 bases short and J 5 bases short, with 11 bases between. CDR3 length equals 14 residues. The CDR3 nucleotides read TGTGCCAGCAGCTTACGCTCGAGGGTAGATACGCAGTATTTT. Protein product: CASSLRSRVDTQYF.

The chain carries TRBV10-3 and TRBJ2-5; TRBD1 agrees at 11 bases. CDR1 and CDR2 (germline): ENHRY, SYGVKD. The CDR3 is made up of 13 amino acids. The V and J ends lost 10 bases and 7 bases, in that order; junction bases with no gene match: 8. CDR3 nucleotide sequence: TGTGCCAGCTGGACAGGGGGCGTCGGGACCCAGTACTTC. Translated: CASWTGGVGTQYF.

The chain recombines TRBV19 with TRBJ2-1, with D perhaps TRBD2 (6 bases). V was clipped by 10 bases and J by 7 bases, with 20 bases between them. CDR3 length equals 14 residues. Per the germline V gene, CDR1 is LNHDA and CDR2 is SQIVND (reference sequence). CDR3 loop: CATLTREGPNEQFF. The CDR3 DNA reads TGTGCCACCCTGACTAGAGAAGGGCCTAATGAGCAGTTCTTC.

This clonotype was seen a handful of times. The chain links TRBV30 to TRBJ2-1; TRBD2 matches 12 bases. The V gene end was trimmed by 4 bases and the J gene end by 6 bases; junction bases not matched to a gene: 10. From germline, CDR1 is GTSNPN and CDR2 SVGIG (reference sequence). The CDR3 has 16 residues. The DNA for the CDR3 is TGTGCCTGGACCGTTCCGCTAGCGGGAGGGCGCAATGAGCAGTTCTTC. Its protein is CAWTVPLAGGRNEQFF.

This clonotype was found many times. The J gene is TRBJ2-1, the V gene TRBV2; 12 positions match TRBD2. The CDR3 is made up of 13 amino acids. Trimming cost V 6 bases and J 9 bases; bases outside gene matches: 3. Germline CDR1 is SNHLY and CDR2 is FYNNEI. The CDR3 DNA reads TGTGCCAGCAGCGGACTAGCGGGAACTGAGCAGTTCTTC. This codes for CASSGLAGTEQFF. The full variable domain, in which reference TRBV2 and TRBJ2-1 provide the parts outside the CDR3, is EPEVTQTPSHQVTQMGQEVILRCVPISNHLYFYWYRQILGQKVEFLVSFYNNEISEKSEIFDDQFSVERPDGSNFTLKIRSTKLEDSAMYFCASSGLAGTEQFFGPGTRLTVL.

This clonotype was seen more than once but under ten times. Given a much more abundant clone one base away, this may be a read error. The rearrangement links TRBV2 to TRBJ2-1, with no clear D. The V end was cut by 7 bases, the J end by 4 bases, with 11 bases between. The germline CDR1 and CDR2 sequences are SNHLY and FYNNEI. The CDR3 contains 13 residues. The CDR3 here is CASIGGFYNEQFF. CDR3 bases: TGTGCCAGCATTGGTGGGTTTTACAATGAGCAGTTCTTC.

The gene calls are TRBV20-1 and TRBJ1-5, with TRBD1 identical over 10 bases. Germline assignment: CDR1 DFQATT and CDR2 SNEGSKA (reference sequence). The V and J ends lost 3 bases and 7 bases, in that order; junction bases with no gene match: 9. CDR3 length equals 15 residues. The chain's CDR3 is CSARTTGGSVQPQHF. The CDR3, as DNA: TGCAGTGCTAGGACGACAGGGGGCTCGGTCCAGCCCCAGCATTTT.

This clonotype was detected ten times or more. The rearrangement uses TRBV5-1 and TRBJ2-3; D not resolved. Germline V gene lookup returns CDR1 SGHRS and CDR2 YFSETQ. Trimming removed 2 bases at V and 2 bases at J, with 12 bases between. This CDR3 has 15 residues. The CDR3: CASSLDGRYTDTQYF. The CDR3 nucleotides read TGCGCCAGCAGCTTAGACGGCAGGTACACAGATACGCAGTATTTT.

J is TRBJ2-3 and V is TRBV7-9; 10 nucleotides agree with TRBD1. V lost 4 bases, J lost 5 bases, and 6 bases stayed unmatched. The CDR3 consists of 15 residues. Germline CDR1 and CDR2: SEHNR and FQNEAQ (reference sequence). DNA of the CDR3: TGTGCCAGCAGCTCTCGGACAGGGGGTTTAGATACGCAGTATTTT. It yields the protein CASSSRTGGLDTQYF.

The table lists this clonotype with many counts. This chain joins TRBV7-9 and TRBJ1-1; weak D call: TRBD1 (5 bases). V gave up 1 base and J gave up 4 bases, with 7 bases separating them. CDR1 is SEHNR, CDR2 FQNEAQ, per germline (reference sequence). This CDR3 is 13 amino acids long. The CDR3 DNA reads as TGTGCCAGCAGCTTAGTTCAGGGCACTGAAGCTTTCTTT. It codes for CASSLVQGTEAFF. The variable domain in full, with the rest retrieved from reference TRBV7-9 and TRBJ1-1, is DTGVSQNPRHKITKRGQNVTFRCDPISEHNRLYWYRQTLGQGPEFLTYFQNEAQLEKSRLLSDRFSAERPKGSFSTLEIQRTEQGDSAMYLCASSLVQGTEAFFGQGTRLTVV.

This clonotype was recorded many times. The chain couples TRBV7-6 to TRBJ2-1; 7 nucleotides line up with TRBD2. CDR1 and CDR2 from the germline V gene are SGHVS and FNYEAQ. With V trimmed by 0 bases and J by 7 bases, 15 bases remained unmatched. CDR3 length equals 18 residues. The CDR3 is CASSLAPWRESGGNEQFF. As DNA, the CDR3 is TGTGCCAGCAGCTTAGCCCCATGGCGGGAGAGCGGTGGGAATGAGCAGTTCTTC.

This clonotype was detected a few times. The CDR3 here is CASSQPGHQNIQYF. The CDR3, as DNA: TGTGCCAGCAGCCAACCGGGACACCAAAACATTCAGTACTTC. The gene calls are TRBV6-1 and TRBJ2-4; maybe TRBD1 (6 bases). CDR3 size: 14 residues. CDR1 and CDR2 from the germline V gene are MNHNS and SASEGT. Trimming removed 6 bases at V and 5 bases at J, with 14 bases between.